The 12 T cell receptor beta chains below come from one sample, sequenced in a study of T cell repertoires in cytomegalovirus infection. Using its own MiXCR run on the reads, TCRdb lists one record per CDR3 protein. The table has approximately 990,000 distinct CDR3 sequences, roughly 30% seen once; the top ten hold roughly 13%. Which antigens these TCRs recognize remains unknown. This material consisted of cultured CD8+ T cells from PBMCs, taken from culture after CMV antigen stimulation. The source is a human donor in good health (CMV status not recorded). Some clones in this sample may be carry-over from other donors' samples.

This clonotype has at least ten counts. This chain connects TRBV7-2 to TRBJ1-2, with a weak D call TRBD1 (5 bases). Trimming stripped 7 bases from V and 4 bases from J, with 19 bases between. The CDR3 is 15 residues long. Germline-derived CDR1 and CDR2 are SGHTA and FQGNSA. In nucleotides, the CDR3 is TGTGCCAGCAACTGGACTCCGGGACGCCTCTATGGCTACACCTTC. Translating gives CASNWTPGRLYGYTF. The complete variable domain, with remaining parts taken from reference TRBV7-2 and TRBJ1-2, reads GAGVSQSPSNKVTEKGKDVELRCDPISGHTALYWYRQSLGQGLEFLIYFQGNSAPDKSGLPSDRFSAERTGGSVSTLTIQRTQQEDSAVYLCASNWTPGRLYGYTFGSGTRLTVV.

Ten or more counts support this clonotype. V gene TRBV12-3 or TRBV12-4 combines with J gene TRBJ2-3; TRBD2 agrees at 7 bases. Losses at the gene ends were 7 bases for V and 10 bases for J; bases not matched to a gene: 14. The CDR3 totals 14 residues. The CDR3 bases are TGTGCCAGCACCGCGGGGGACTACCCAGTGTCGCAGTATTTT. Its translation is CASTAGDYPVSQYF.

This clonotype was observed a few times. The genes are TRBV27 and TRBJ2-2, with D perhaps being TRBD1 or TRBD2 (6 bases each). Germline V CDR1 and CDR2: MNHEY, SMNVEV (reference sequence). The V end lost 3 bases, the J end lost 10 bases, and 36 bases lay between the germline ends. The CDR3 length is 21 residues. DNA of the CDR3: TGTGCCAGCAGTTTGAGGGGACACGTAATACTAGCTTCTGGGTGGTCGGTGGAGCTGTTTTTT. This gives the protein CASSLRGHVILASGWSVELFF.

This chain links TRBV5-1 with TRBJ1-1; 11 nucleotides agree with TRBD1. Germline lookup yields CDR1 SGHRS and CDR2 YFSETQ. V lost 1 base to trimming and J lost 4 bases; unmatched junction nucleotides: 6. The CDR3 sequence is 16 residues long. CDR3 amino acids: CASSLFGTGGSTEAFF. In DNA form, the CDR3 reads TGCGCCAGCAGCTTGTTCGGGACAGGGGGAAGCACTGAAGCTTTCTTT.

CDR3 region: CASSYGRGTNTGELFF. The CDR3 region has the DNA TGTGCCAGCAGTTACGGTAGGGGGACGAACACCGGGGAGCTGTTTTTT. The J gene is TRBJ2-2, the V gene TRBV6-2 or TRBV6-3; possibly TRBD1 for D (6 bases). Trimming stripped 2 bases from V and 0 bases from J, with 10 bases between. This CDR3 comprises 16 residues. Per the germline V gene, CDR1 is MNHEY and CDR2 is SVGEGT.

V gene TRBV20-1 combines with J gene TRBJ2-7; D remains ambiguous. Germline V gene data show CDR1 as DFQATT and CDR2 as SNEGSKA (reference sequence). This CDR3 is 14 amino acids long. The V end lost 6 bases, the J end lost 4 bases, and 19 bases lay between the germline ends. The CDR3 DNA follows: TGCAGTGCCCTCCCTGTGGCCGATGTATACGAGCAGTACTTC. Its protein product is CSALPVADVYEQYF.

This clonotype was observed many times. The chain combines TRBV11-3 with TRBJ2-2; 10 bases are shared with TRBD1. Germline CDR1 SGHNT, CDR2 YENEEA. Losses at the gene ends were 4 bases for V and 7 bases for J; bases not matched to a gene: 6. CDR3 size: 15 residues. CDR3 residues: CASSSGQGFGGELFF. Here the CDR3 DNA reads TGTGCCAGCAGCTCGGGACAGGGGTTCGGCGGGGAGCTGTTTTTT.

J is TRBJ2-1 and V is TRBV7-6, with D tentatively TRBD1 (6 bases). V gave up 0 bases and J gave up 6 bases, with 15 bases separating them. This CDR3 is built from 16 residues. CDR1 SGHVS and CDR2 FNYEAQ come from the germline V gene. The CDR3 here is CASSLAPGQKFNEQFF. CDR3 DNA sequence: TGTGCCAGCAGCTTAGCCCCGGGACAAAAGTTCAATGAGCAGTTCTTC. Variable domain in full (rest from reference TRBV7-6 and TRBJ2-1): GAGVSQSPRYKVTKRGQDVALRCDPISGHVSLYWYRQALGQGPEFLTYFNYEAQQDKSGLPNDRFSAERPEGSISTLTIQRTEQRDSAMYRCASSLAPGQKFNEQFFGPGTRLTVL.

In this sample, this clonotype turned up a few times. The chain is built from TRBV28 and TRBJ1-5; no clear D. The ends were cut back, 2 bases at V and 5 bases at J, with 13 bases in the middle. In germline, CDR1 is MDHEN, CDR2 SYDVKM. The CDR3 is made up of 15 amino acids. The CDR3 sequence: CASSLLGFGDQPQHF. The DNA of the CDR3 is TGTGCCAGCAGTTTACTAGGGTTTGGGGATCAGCCCCAGCATTTT.

The chain couples TRBV19 to TRBJ2-1; D remains ambiguous. Trimming shortened V by 3 bases and J by 5 bases, and 11 bases separated the two germline ends. Germline CDR1 and CDR2: LNHDA and SQIVND (reference sequence). The CDR3 runs 14 residues. In DNA form, the CDR3 reads TGTGCCAGTAGTATTGCGAACCTAAACAATGAGCAGTTCTTC. This translates into CASSIANLNNEQFF.

This clonotype was seen only a few times. The chain joins TRBV4-2 to TRBJ1-3; D uncertain. Germline V CDR1 and CDR2: LGHNA, YNFKEQ. CDR3 length: 17 residues. The V end lost 3 bases, the J end lost 3 bases, and 18 bases lay between the germline ends. As DNA, the CDR3 is TGTGCCAGCAGCCAGTCCTACCTGCGGGAAGATGGAAACACCATATATTTT. Its translation is CASSQSYLREDGNTIYF.

This clonotype was detected a few times. The chain uses TRBV10-3 and TRBJ2-3, with TRBD1 as a possible D gene (5 bases). The CDR3 runs to 18 residues. Germline CDR1 ENHRY, CDR2 SYGVKD. V was pared by 4 bases and J by 1 base, with 21 bases between. The CDR3, as DNA: TGTGCCATCAGTGGGTCTACAGGCCCCCCCAAGGGCACAGATACGCAGTATTTT. It yields the protein CAISGSTGPPKGTDTQYF.